Below are 21 T cell receptor beta chains sequenced from a single sample in a study of shared T cell receptors in the human thymus (dated by TCRdb to the early 2020s). The method was the immunoSEQ multiplex PCR assay. Imported from immuneACCESS, the table was reduced by TCRdb to in-frame sequences with V and J called. These copies leave out some clones; in studies compared against another copy, an unresolved V gene accounts for under half, and the cause of the remainder is not known. The sample table shows some 720,000 clones, and roughly 88% are seen once. The leading ten clones occupy approximately 0.01% of the sample. This same sample was also taken into another study, of human thymus T cells.

The sample comprised thymocytes. The receptors come from a boy younger than two with a congenital heart defect. Donor details come from another sample of the same person, matched by shared clones.

The chain is built from TRBV4-2 and TRBJ2-1; TRBD2 agrees at 16 bases. The V segment lost 3 bases and the J segment 16 bases; nucleotides outside the gene matches: 9. Germline CDR1 and CDR2: LGHNA and YNFKEQ. This CDR3 is built from 15 residues. CDR3 loop: CASSHVTGTSGRGFF. The CDR3 DNA sequence: TGTGCCAGCAGCCATGTTACCGGGACTAGCGGGAGGGGCTTCTTC.

V and J are TRBV29-1 and TRBJ2-7; 8 nucleotides agree with TRBD1. The junction had 10 bases not matched to a gene; V was cut back by 6 bases and J by 0 bases. CDR3 length: 15 residues. Germline V lookup: CDR1 SQVTM, CDR2 ANQGSEA. CDR3 amino acids: CSVRLPGQVSYEQYF. CDR3 DNA: TGCAGCGTCCGCCTGCCGGGACAGGTCTCCTACGAGCAGTACTTC.

V and J are TRBV27 and TRBJ2-7; TRBD1 matches 10 bases. CDR3 length: 17 amino acids. Per the germline V gene, CDR1 is MNHEY and CDR2 is SMNVEV (reference sequence). With V trimmed by 7 bases and J by 2 bases, 14 bases remained unmatched. The CDR3 coding sequence is TGTGCCAGCATGCCACCGTCCGGGACAGGGGTGGCCTACGAGCAGTACTTC. It translates to CASMPPSGTGVAYEQYF.

The chain is built from TRBV2 and TRBJ1-2; 7 bases align to TRBD1. Unmatched junction bases numbered 6, after V lost 6 bases and J lost 2 bases. The CDR3 is 14 amino acids. CDR1 SNHLY and CDR2 FYNNEI come from the germline V gene. CDR3 in amino acids: CASRPGQTNYGYTF. The CDR3 region has the DNA TGTGCCAGCAGGCCGGGACAGACCAACTATGGCTACACCTTC.

This chain uses TRBV5-6 with TRBJ2-7; tentatively, D is TRBD1 (6 bases). Germline V gene data show CDR1 as SGHDT and CDR2 as YYEEEE. This CDR3 has 18 amino acids. V shed 0 bases and J shed 2 bases, with 21 bases lying between them. Here the CDR3 DNA reads TGTGCCAGCAGCTTGGAAGGCCACGGGACACATTACCCCTACGAGCAGTACTTC. As protein: CASSLEGHGTHYPYEQYF.

V usage is TRBV7-8 and J usage is TRBJ1-2; TRBD1 is a possible D gene (6 bases). Germline values: CDR1 SGHVS, CDR2 FQNEAQ. Deletions cut 5 bases from V and 7 bases from J, with 26 bases between. The CDR3 contains 17 residues. The chain's CDR3 is CASSGGGAGMKISGYTF. The CDR3 DNA follows: TGTGCCAGCAGCGGAGGGGGGGCGGGGATGAAAATAAGTGGCTACACCTTC.

This chain uses TRBV5-4 with TRBJ1-2; perhaps TRBD1 as D (5 bases). Trimming pared 4 bases from V and 0 bases from J, leaving 13 bases between. The length of the CDR3 is 15 residues. CDR1 is SGHNT and CDR2 is YYREEE in the germline V gene (reference sequence). CDR3: CASSPGRPANYGYTF. CDR3 nucleotides: TGTGCCAGCAGCCCAGGGCGTCCAGCTAACTATGGCTACACCTTC.

The V call is TRBV29-1, the J call TRBJ2-7, with 12 bases aligning to TRBD2. CDR1 is SQVTM and CDR2 is ANQGSEA in the germline V gene. With V trimmed by 6 bases and J by 0 bases, 0 bases remained unmatched. The CDR3 is 13 residues long. DNA for the CDR3: TGCAGCGTGACTAGCGGGGGCTCCTACGAGCAGTACTTC. Amino acids: CSVTSGGSYEQYF.

The CDR3 loop is CASSLGDRISEQYF. The DNA for the CDR3 is TGTGCCAGCAGTTTAGGGGACAGGATTAGCGAGCAGTACTTC. This chain links TRBV27 with TRBJ2-7; 8 positions match TRBD1. Trimming removed 2 bases from V and 6 bases from J; junction bases left unmatched: 6. The CDR3 totals 14 residues. Germline-derived CDR1 and CDR2 are MNHEY and SMNVEV (reference sequence).

The chain uses TRBV7-8 and TRBJ2-7; D perhaps matches TRBD2 (6 bases). The V gene's germline CDR1 is SGHVS and CDR2 FQNEAQ. This CDR3 spans 15 amino acids. Trimming took off 3 bases at V and 2 bases at J, with 14 bases between the two ends. The CDR3 DNA is TGTGCCAGCAGCTTTCCAGGACGGGAGACCTACGAGCAGTACTTC. As protein: CASSFPGRETYEQYF.

This chain joins TRBV4-3 and TRBJ1-3; 8 positions match TRBD1. The V and J ends lost 3 bases and 4 bases, in that order; junction bases with no gene match: 5. Germline CDR1 reads LGHNA; CDR2 reads YSLEER. There are 15 residues in the CDR3. In DNA form, the CDR3 reads TGCGCCAGCAGCCATACACAGGGGGACGGAAACACCATATATTTT. The encoded protein is CASSHTQGDGNTIYF.

The chain joins TRBV4-2 to TRBJ1-1, with D perhaps matching TRBD1 (6 bases). Trimming stripped 0 bases from V and 1 base from J, with 9 bases between. In germline, CDR1 is LGHNA, CDR2 YNFKEQ. The CDR3 loop spans 15 amino acids. The CDR3 DNA follows: TGTGCCAGCAGCCAAGATCCACAGGGGAACACTGAAGCTTTCTTT. Protein: CASSQDPQGNTEAFF.

V and J are TRBV4-3 and TRBJ2-7; D is possibly TRBD2 (6 bases). Germline V gives CDR1 LGHNA, CDR2 YSLEER. CDR3 length: 15 residues. Between the trimmed V and J ends, which lost 0 bases and 5 bases, there was a span of 14 bases. CDR3 protein: CASSQDSTSSHEQYF. DNA for the CDR3: TGCGCCAGCAGCCAAGATTCGACTAGTAGCCACGAGCAGTACTTC.

This clone was detected only once. CDR3 sequence (DNA): TGTGCCAGCAGACCGACAGGGGTGAGCTATGGCTACACCTTC. Amino acid sequence: CASRPTGVSYGYTF. J is TRBJ1-2 and V is TRBV27; 8 nucleotides line up with TRBD1. The CDR3 loop spans 14 amino acids. Germline values: CDR1 MNHEY, CDR2 SMNVEV (reference sequence). The junction had 7 bases not matched to a gene; V was cut back by 6 bases and J by 4 bases.

The chain links TRBV10-3 to TRBJ2-1; 9 nucleotides line up with TRBD2. CDR3 length: 17 amino acids. The V gene end was trimmed by 6 bases and the J gene end by 4 bases; junction bases not matched to a gene: 13. Germline CDR1 ENHRY, CDR2 SYGVKD. CDR3 in amino acids: CAIRKRAGGPAYNEQFF. DNA of the CDR3: TGTGCCATCAGGAAAAGAGCGGGAGGTCCCGCTTACAATGAGCAGTTCTTC.

This chain links TRBV11-2 with TRBJ2-7; TRBD2 matches at 11 bases. Germline V CDR1 and CDR2: SGHAT, FQNNGV. The junction had 7 bases not matched to a gene; V was cut back by 5 bases and J by 4 bases. The CDR3 is 15 amino acids. The CDR3 is CASSPGLAELYEQYF. As DNA, the CDR3 is TGTGCCAGCAGCCCGGGACTAGCGGAGCTTTACGAGCAGTACTTC. Looking up the rest from reference TRBV11-2 and TRBJ2-7 gives the full variable domain: EAGVAQSPRYKIIEKRQSVAFWCNPISGHATLYWYQQILGQGPKLLIQFQNNGVVDDSQLPKDRFSAERLKGVDSTLKIQPAKLEDSAVYLCASSPGLAELYEQYFGPGTRLTVT.

This sequence joins TRBV19 and TRBJ2-3, with 9 positions matching TRBD2. This CDR3 is 14 amino acids long. Germline lookup yields CDR1 LNHDA and CDR2 SQIVND (reference sequence). The junction had 3 bases not matched to a gene; V was cut back by 3 bases and J by 5 bases. This CDR3 reads CASSMDSGGDTQYF. The CDR3 DNA reads as TGTGCCAGTAGTATGGATAGCGGGGGAGATACGCAGTATTTT.

There are a few counts of this clone. The CDR3 coding sequence is TGTGCCAGCAGCTTCCGGCCGGGGTGGAAGGACGAGCAGTACTTC. Translating it yields CASSFRPGWKDEQYF. The chain carries TRBV7-6 and TRBJ2-7; possibly TRBD2 for D (5 bases). V was cut by 3 bases and J by 5 bases, with 17 bases left in between. There are 15 residues in the CDR3. Germline loops: CDR1 SGHVS, CDR2 FNYEAQ.

This clone has a single count. The rearrangement uses TRBV12-5 and TRBJ2-1; TRBD2 matches at 9 bases. V lost 7 bases and J lost 1; bases outside the gene matches: 8. The CDR3 consists of 16 residues. Germline CDR1 and CDR2: LGHNT and FRNRAP. The CDR3 region has the DNA TGTGCTAGTGCTACAGCGGGAGGTCGATCCTACAATGAGCAGTTCTTC. It codes for CASATAGGRSYNEQFF.

The chain has TRBV7-2 and TRBJ2-7; no reliable D call. The CDR3 is 13 residues long. CDR1 and CDR2 from the germline V gene are SGHTA and FQGNSA. The V end lost 1 base, the J end lost 7 bases, and 11 bases lay between the germline ends. The CDR3 spells CASSLGSVWEQYF. The CDR3 DNA is TGTGCCAGCAGCTTAGGTTCGGTTTGGGAGCAGTACTTC.

The chain links TRBV2 to TRBJ2-7; D unresolved. Germline CDR1 is SNHLY and CDR2 is FYNNEI. Trimming cost V 8 bases and J 5 bases, with 19 bases left between them. The CDR3 has 14 residues. The CDR3 nucleotides are TGTGCCAGCCTAGACCTCAGACGGTCGAACGAGCAGTACTTC. It encodes CASLDLRRSNEQYF.